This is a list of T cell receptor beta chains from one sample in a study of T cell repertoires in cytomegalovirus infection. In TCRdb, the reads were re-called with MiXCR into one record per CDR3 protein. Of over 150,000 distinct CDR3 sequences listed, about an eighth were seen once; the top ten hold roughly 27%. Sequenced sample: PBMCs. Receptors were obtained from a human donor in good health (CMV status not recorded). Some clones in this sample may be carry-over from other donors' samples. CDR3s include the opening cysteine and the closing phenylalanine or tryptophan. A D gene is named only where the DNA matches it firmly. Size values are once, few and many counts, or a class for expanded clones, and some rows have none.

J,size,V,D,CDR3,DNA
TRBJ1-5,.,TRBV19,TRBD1,CASSEDRGNQPQHF,TGTGCCAGTAGTGAGGACAGGGGGAATCAGCCCCAGCATTTT
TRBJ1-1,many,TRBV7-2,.,CASSSVTGSTEAFF,TGTGCCAGCAGCTCCGTAACAGGGAGCACTGAAGCTTTCTTT
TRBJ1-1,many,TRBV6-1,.,CASRRDTEAFF,TGTGCCAGCCGGCGGGACACTGAAGCTTTCTTT
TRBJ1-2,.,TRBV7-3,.,CASSLSPGAVGYTF,TGTGCCAGCAGCTTAAGTCCGGGGGCGGTTGGCTACACCTTC
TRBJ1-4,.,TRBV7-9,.,CASSPSGATNEKLFF,TGTGCCAGCAGCCCATCAGGGGCAACTAATGAAAAACTGTTTTTT
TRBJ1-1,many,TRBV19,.,CASSIFGGNTEAFF,TGTGCCAGTAGTATTTTTGGAGGGAACACTGAAGCTTTCTTT
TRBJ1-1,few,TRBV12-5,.,CASGVGRAFF,TGTGCTAGTGGGGTTGGGAGAGCTTTCTTT
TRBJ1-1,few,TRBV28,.,CASTPGSNTEAFF,TGTGCCAGCACCCCGGGCTCGAACACTGAAGCTTTCTTT
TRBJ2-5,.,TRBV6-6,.,CASRFGGPQETQYF,TGTGCCAGCAGGTTCGGGGGGCCACAAGAGACCCAGTACTTC
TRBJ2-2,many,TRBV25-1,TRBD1,CASSQGDRNTGELFF,TGTGCCAGCAGTCAAGGGGACAGGAACACCGGGGAGCTGTTTTTT
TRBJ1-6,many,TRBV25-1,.,CASSAGKSSYNSPLHF,TGTGCCAGCAGTGCCGGAAAAAGCTCCTATAATTCACCCCTCCACTTT
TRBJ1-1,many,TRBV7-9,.,CASSSSGTNTEAFF,TGTGCCAGCAGCTCCTCCGGGACAAACACTGAAGCTTTCTTT
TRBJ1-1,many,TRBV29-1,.,CSVAQLEAFF,TGCAGCGTTGCGCAGCTTGAAGCTTTCTTT
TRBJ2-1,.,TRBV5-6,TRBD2,CASSSPGLAGSEQFF,TGTGCCAGCAGCTCGCCGGGACTAGCGGGATCTGAGCAGTTCTTC
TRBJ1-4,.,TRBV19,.,CASRQLYEKLFF,TGTGCCAGTAGACAGCTTTATGAAAAACTGTTTTTT
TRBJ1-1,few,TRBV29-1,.,CSVKQDGAFF,TGCAGCGTTAAACAGGACGGGGCTTTCTTT
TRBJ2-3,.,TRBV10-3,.,CPISESTDTQYF,TGTCCCATCAGTGAGTCGACAGATACGCAGTATTTT
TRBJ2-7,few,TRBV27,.,CASSKGPNEQYF,TGTGCCAGCAGTAAGGGACCAAACGAGCAGTACTTC
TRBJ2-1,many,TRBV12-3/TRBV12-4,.,CASTQRGGTYNEQFF,TGTGCCAGCACTCAAAGGGGCGGAACCTACAATGAGCAGTTCTTC
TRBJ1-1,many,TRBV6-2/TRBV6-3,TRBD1,CASITRDRLNTEAFF,TGTGCCAGCATCACGAGGGACAGACTTAACACTGAAGCTTTCTTT
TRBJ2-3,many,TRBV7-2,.,CASSSHTPGAPDTQYF,TGTGCCAGCAGCTCCCACACCCCCGGGGCGCCAGATACGCAGTATTTT
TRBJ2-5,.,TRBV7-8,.,CASSTTGAAQETQYF,TGTGCCAGCAGCACGACGGGGGCAGCCCAAGAGACCCAGTACTTC
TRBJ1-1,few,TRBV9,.,CASSPRLGATEAFF,TGTGCCAGCAGCCCCCGGCTGGGAGCCACTGAAGCTTTCTTT
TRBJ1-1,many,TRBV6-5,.,CASKVKGTTEAFF,TGTGCCAGCAAGGTAAAGGGGACCACTGAAGCTTTCTTT
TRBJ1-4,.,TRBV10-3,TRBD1,CASGQTATNEKLFF,TGTGCTTCGGGACAGACTGCAACTAATGAAAAACTGTTTTTT
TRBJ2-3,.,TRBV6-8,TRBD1,CASSLTGGNTDTQYF,TGTGCCAGCAGTTTAACAGGGGGGAACACAGATACGCAGTATTTT
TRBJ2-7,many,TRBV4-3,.,CASSQDIAATYEQYF,TGCGCCAGCAGCCAAGATATCGCGGCTACCTACGAGCAGTACTTC
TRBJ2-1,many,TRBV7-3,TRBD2,CASSPGLAFFNEQFF,TGTGCCAGCAGCCCGGGACTAGCGTTTTTCAATGAGCAGTTCTTC
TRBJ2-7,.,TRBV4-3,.,CASSQDASVPYEQYF,TGCGCCAGCAGCCAAGACGCCTCCGTCCCCTACGAGCAGTACTTC
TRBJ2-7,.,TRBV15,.,CATTPGEEYEQYF,TGTGCCACCACCCCAGGGGAGGAGTACGAGCAGTACTTC
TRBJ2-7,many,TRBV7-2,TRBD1,CASRDGQGGLTYEQYF,TGTGCCAGCAGGGACGGACAGGGAGGTCTTACCTACGAGCAGTACTTC
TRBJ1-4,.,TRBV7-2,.,CASSGTGPYEKLFF,TGTGCCAGCAGCGGCACAGGTCCATATGAAAAACTGTTTTTT
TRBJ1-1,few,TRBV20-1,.,CSAPGQQNTEAFF,TGCAGTGCTCCTGGACAGCAGAACACTGAAGCTTTCTTT
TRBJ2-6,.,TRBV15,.,CATSRDVRGANVLTF,TGTGCCACCAGCAGAGATGTAAGGGGGGCCAACGTCCTGACTTTC
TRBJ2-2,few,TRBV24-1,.,CATSDLSGAGNTGELFF,TGTGCCACCAGTGATCTCTCTGGGGCAGGGAACACCGGGGAGCTGTTTTTT
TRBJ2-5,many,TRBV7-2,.,CASSLDVTFQETQYF,TGTGCCAGCAGCTTAGATGTAACTTTTCAAGAGACCCAGTACTTC
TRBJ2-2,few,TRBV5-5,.,CASRGFQAPSTGELFF,TGTGCCAGCAGGGGCTTCCAGGCCCCCAGCACCGGGGAGCTGTTTTTT
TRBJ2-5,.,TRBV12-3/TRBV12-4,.,CASSLDGVGETQYF,TGTGCCAGCAGTCTGGACGGGGTGGGGGAGACCCAGTACTTC
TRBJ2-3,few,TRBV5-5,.,CASSLDGTSDTQYF,TGTGCCAGCAGCTTGGATGGGACTTCGGATACGCAGTATTTT
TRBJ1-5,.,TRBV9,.,CASSQWGAVNQPQHF,TGTGCCAGCAGCCAATGGGGGGCAGTCAATCAGCCCCAGCATTTT
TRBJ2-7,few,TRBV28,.,CASSFQSAVSYEQYF,TGTGCCAGCAGTTTCCAGTCAGCCGTCTCCTACGAGCAGTACTTC
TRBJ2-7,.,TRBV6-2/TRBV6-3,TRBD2,CASRPQRTSGREQYF,TGTGCCAGCAGACCCCAGCGGACTAGCGGGAGGGAGCAGTACTTC
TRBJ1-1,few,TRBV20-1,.,CSARRGGEAFF,TGCAGTGCTAGACGGGGGGGTGAAGCTTTCTTT
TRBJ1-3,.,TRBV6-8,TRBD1,CASSSRQGRSGNTIYF,TGTGCCAGCAGTTCCCGACAGGGCCGCTCTGGAAACACCATATATTTT
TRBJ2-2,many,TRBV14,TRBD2,CASSQGPSGVNTGELFF,TGTGCCAGCAGCCAAGGACCTAGCGGGGTGAACACCGGGGAGCTGTTTTTT
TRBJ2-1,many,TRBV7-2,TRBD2,CASSPSGRSYNEQFF,TGTGCCAGCAGCCCTAGCGGGAGATCCTACAATGAGCAGTTCTTC
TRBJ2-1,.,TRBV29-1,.,CSVARLAGEEQFF,TGCAGCGTGGCTCGACTAGCAGGGGAGGAGCAGTTCTTC
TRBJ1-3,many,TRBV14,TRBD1,CASSRPTGDAGNTIYF,TGTGCCAGCAGCCGTCCGACAGGGGACGCTGGAAACACCATATATTTT
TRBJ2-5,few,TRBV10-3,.,CAISESGIQETQYF,TGTGCCATCAGTGAGTCTGGAATCCAAGAGACCCAGTACTTC
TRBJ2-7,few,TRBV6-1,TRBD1,CASSSGTGAGEQYF,TGTGCCAGTTCTTCCGGGACAGGGGCGGGTGAGCAGTACTTC